The 20 T cell receptor beta chains reported below all come from one sample, sequenced in a study of blood T cells in healthy people across ages. A second 7 to 11 cycle PCR used barcoded and J-beta primers. A single record per CDR3 protein comes from TCRdb applying MiXCR to the 5' RACE reads. The table has about 640,000 distinct CDR3 sequences, about 30% seen once. Sequencing was done on a sample of blood. Source of these receptors: a woman aged 80 or over in good health.

CDR3: CAWNPQGRSYGYTF. The CDR3 region has the DNA TGTGCCTGGAACCCACAGGGGCGCAGCTATGGCTACACCTTC. The chain employs TRBV30 and TRBJ1-2; 7 nucleotides agree with TRBD1. J gave up 4 bases and V 4 bases, and 9 bases lay outside the gene matches. Germline assignment: CDR1 GTSNPN and CDR2 SVGIG (reference sequence). The CDR3 has 14 residues.

This clonotype occurred many times. This CDR3 reads CASSFTGTGISGANVLTF. The CDR3 coding sequence is TGTGCCAGCAGCTTCACCGGGACAGGAATCTCTGGGGCCAACGTCCTGACTTTC. The rearrangement links TRBV7-3 to TRBJ2-6, with 8 bases that match TRBD1. J lost 0 bases, V lost 3 bases, and 7 bases had no gene match. The V gene's germline CDR1 is SGHTA and CDR2 FQGTGA. This CDR3 has 18 amino acids.

A word on this clonotype: This may be a read error: a much more frequent sequence differs by one nucleotide. The chain recombines TRBV18 with TRBJ2-1, with D possibly matching TRBD2 (6 bases). Trimming left V 3 bases short and J 15 bases short, with 15 bases between. Germline V lookup: CDR1 KGHSH, CDR2 LQKENI. This CDR3 contains 12 residues. CDR3: CASSPPGGKRFF. In DNA, the CDR3 is TGTGCCAGCTCACCCCCTGGGGGGAAGCGGTTCTTC.

This clonotype was picked up many times. The chain couples TRBV6-5 to TRBJ1-1; 8 nucleotides align to TRBD1. J was trimmed by 1 base and V by 5 bases; bases with no gene match: 3. Germline CDR1 reads MNHEY; CDR2 reads SVGAGI. The CDR3 consists of 14 residues. The CDR3 loop is CASSRTGQNTEAFF. The CDR3 DNA reads as TGTGCCAGCAGTCGGACAGGGCAGAACACTGAAGCTTTCTTT.

This clonotype occurred a few times. A much more abundant neighbour one base away suggests this may be a read error. This chain links TRBV7-2 with TRBJ2-5; the match to TRBD2 covers 8 bases. The V gene's germline CDR1 is SGHTA and CDR2 FQGNSA. The CDR3 is 15 amino acids. The J segment lost 11 bases and the V segment lost 5 bases, leaving 16 bases of the junction unmatched. CDR3 sequence (DNA): TGTGCCAGCAGCCTTCGGCGGGGGGTGCCGGATGAGCAGTACTTC. Protein sequence: CASSLRRGVPDEQYF.

On this clonotype itself: This may stem from a read error, because a much larger clone lies one nucleotide away. The chain joins TRBV10-2 to TRBJ2-5, with a tentative D call TRBD2 (6 bases). TRBJ2-7 explains the end of the DNA better; the J call may be wrong. The germline V gene has CDR1 WSHSY and CDR2 SAAADI. CDR3 length: 13 residues. CDR3 protein: CAGSEWGDPEQYF. DNA of the CDR3: TGCGCCGGCAGTGAATGGGGGGATCCCGAGCAGTACTTC.

Details on this clonotype: At one end the junction does not follow the germline gene, possibly because of a read error. The chain has TRBV3-1 and TRBJ1-2, with TRBD1 as a possible D gene (6 bases). This CDR3 comprises 16 residues. The germline V gene encodes CDR1 LGHDT and CDR2 YNNKEL (reference sequence). CDR3 in DNA: TGTGCCAGCAGCCAATTGGTGACAGGAGGCGCCTACGGCTACGCCTTC. Translating it yields CASSQLVTGGAYGYAF. The full variable domain, in which reference TRBV3-1 and TRBJ1-2 provide the parts outside the CDR3, is DTAVSQTPKYLVTQMGNDKSIKCEQNLGHDTMYWYKQDSKKFLKIMFSYNNKELIINETVPNRFSPKSPDKAHLNLHINSLELGDSAVYFCASSQLVTGGAYGYAFGSGTRLTVV.

As for this clonotype: This may arise from a read error, as a much more abundant clone is one base away. The V and J genes are TRBV24-1 and TRBJ2-1; possible D gene TRBD2, 6 bases. Trimming removed 6 bases at V and 3 bases at J, with 14 bases between. The CDR3 contains 15 residues. CDR1 and CDR2 (germline): KGHDR, SFDVKD. The CDR3 DNA follows: TGTGCCACCAGTACCCCGACTAGTTTCTACAATGAGCAGTTCTTC. Protein product: CATSTPTSFYNEQFF.

V usage is TRBV19 and J usage is TRBJ2-1, with 11 bases that match TRBD2. The CDR3 spans 14 residues. CDR1 LNHDA and CDR2 SQIVND come from the germline V gene (reference sequence). V dropped 7 bases and J dropped 9; count of bases not matched to a gene: 8. The CDR3 region is CASKLAGARGEQFF. The DNA for the CDR3 is TGTGCCAGTAAACTAGCGGGGGCCCGCGGTGAGCAGTTCTTC.

The genes are TRBV20-1 and TRBJ2-4; 10 nucleotides align to TRBD1. The CDR3 is 11 amino acids. Germline loops: CDR1 DFQATT, CDR2 SNEGSKA (reference sequence). V lost 5 bases, J lost 13 bases, and 5 bases stayed unmatched. CDR3 protein: CSAWGQGMQYF. The CDR3 nucleotides are TGCAGTGCTTGGGGACAGGGGATGCAGTACTTC.

This clonotype was detected ten times or more. The chain combines TRBV7-9 with TRBJ2-5; TRBD1 matches 11 bases. This CDR3 contains 15 residues. The germline CDR1 and CDR2 sequences are SEHNR and FQNEAQ (reference sequence). V was clipped by 5 bases and J by 4 bases; unmatched bases: 6. The CDR3 region has the DNA TGTGCCAGCAGCAGCGGGACAGGGGGTTCAGAGACCCAGTACTTC. Its translation: CASSSGTGGSETQYF.

In this sample, this clonotype turned up many times. The gene calls are TRBV5-1 and TRBJ1-2, with TRBD1 matching over 7 bases. Germline trimming cut 1 base from V and 4 bases from J; bases unmatched to any gene: 4. The CDR3 is 14 amino acids. Germline V gene sequence: CDR1 SGHRS, CDR2 YFSETQ. The CDR3 loop is CASSLTGASYGYTF. The CDR3 coding sequence is TGCGCCAGCAGCTTGACAGGGGCCTCCTATGGCTACACCTTC.

This clonotype showed up many times. V usage is TRBV5-6 and J usage is TRBJ2-7, with TRBD2 matching 9 bases. This CDR3 comprises 16 residues. CDR1 is SGHDT and CDR2 is YYEEEE in the germline V gene. Trimming cost V 4 bases and J 3 bases; bases outside gene matches: 11. In nucleotides, the CDR3 is TGTGCCAGCAGCCCTAGCGGGACAAGAAGATTCTACGAGCAGTACTTC. It codes for CASSPSGTRRFYEQYF.

The chain employs TRBV29-1 and TRBJ2-5; possible D gene TRBD2, 6 bases. The length of the CDR3 is 12 residues. V was cut by 7 bases and J by 2 bases, with 11 bases left in between. Germline V gene data show CDR1 as SQVTM and CDR2 as ANQGSEA. CDR3 sequence: CSGRVQQETQYF. The CDR3 DNA sequence: TGCAGCGGGAGGGTACAGCAAGAGACCCAGTACTTC.

CDR3 nucleotide sequence: TGTGCCAGCAGCTTTCCCCTAATTGGTTCACCCCTCCACTTT. Translating it yields CASSFPLIGSPLHF. The chain joins TRBV7-2 to TRBJ1-6, with D uncertain. V lost 3 bases, J lost 9 bases, and 12 bases lay in between. The V gene's germline CDR1 is SGHTA and CDR2 FQGNSA. The CDR3 sequence is 14 residues long.

This clonotype has just a few counts. The genes are TRBV20-1 and TRBJ2-1; 9 bases line up with TRBD2. Gene TRBJ2-7 matches the end of the DNA better, so the J call may be wrong. The germline V gene encodes CDR1 DFQATT and CDR2 SNEGSKA (reference sequence). There are 15 residues in the CDR3. The CDR3 loop reads CSARQRGVSYNEQYF. For the CDR3, the DNA is TGCAGTGCTAGACAGCGGGGGGTTTCCTACAATGAGCAGTACTTC.

This clonotype turned up a few times. Written as DNA, the CDR3 is TGTGCCAGCAGCTCATCTGGGACCCCATCGCATGGCTACACCTTC. This codes for CASSSSGTPSHGYTF. The chain joins TRBV7-9 to TRBJ1-2; a weak D match, TRBD1 (5 bases). Trimming pared 4 bases from V and 6 bases from J, leaving 18 bases between. CDR3 length: 15 residues. Germline assignment: CDR1 SEHNR and CDR2 FQNEAQ (reference sequence).

This chain uses TRBV5-1 with TRBJ2-2; D is perhaps TRBD2 (6 bases). Germline CDR1 reads SGHRS; CDR2 reads YFSETQ. CDR3 length: 14 residues. Trimming removed 2 bases from V and 6 bases from J, with 11 bases in between. The CDR3 spells CASSFQGGSGELFF. In nucleotides, the CDR3 is TGCGCCAGCAGCTTCCAGGGAGGCTCCGGGGAGCTGTTTTTT.

In its sample, this clonotype was seen many times. The rearrangement uses TRBV20-1 and TRBJ2-7; 9 nucleotides match TRBD1. The CDR3 runs to 15 residues. The trim removed 3 bases at V and 6 bases at J, leaving 12 bases unmatched. The germline V gene encodes CDR1 DFQATT and CDR2 SNEGSKA (reference sequence). The CDR3 protein is CSASTGGAFAREQYF. CDR3 nucleotide sequence: TGCAGTGCTAGCACAGGGGGCGCCTTCGCTCGCGAGCAGTACTTC.

This clonotype came up a few times. Given a much more abundant clone one base away, this may be a read error. The genes are TRBV7-2 and TRBJ2-7; D not resolved. Trimming left V 5 bases short and J 7 bases short, with 21 bases between. CDR3 length: 15 residues. CDR1 and CDR2 (germline): SGHTA, FQGNSA. CDR3: CASSLEAAEHNEQYF. The CDR3 DNA reads TGTGCCAGCAGCCTCGAGGCGGCAGAGCACAATGAGCAGTACTTC.